This entry concerns a single T cell receptor (beta chain). These data belong to a study of shared T cell receptors in the human thymus. Assay used: immunoSEQ multiplex PCR; TCRdb lists only in-frame clones, some missing. The sample comprises 700,000 or so clones, roughly 85% of which are singletons, and 0.0095% to 0.011% rests with the top ten. V shed 2 bases and J shed 5 bases, with 7 bases lying between them. The CDR3 has 12 amino acids. Germline-derived CDR1 and CDR2 are SGHKS and YYEKEE (reference sequence). The data also belong to a second study, concerning human thymus T cells. Turning to that study: Surgeons resected thymus tissue during corrective heart surgery.

The sequenced sample consisted of thymocytes. The sequence came from a girl less than two years old with a congenital heart defect. This sequence joins TRBV5-5 and TRBJ1-2; D unresolved. Written as DNA, the CDR3 is TGTGCCAGCAGCTTAAACTGTTATGGCTACACCTTC. Its translation is CASSLNCYGYTF. The full variable domain, completed using reference TRBV5-5 and TRBJ1-2, is DAGVTQSPTHLIKTRGQQVTLRCSPISGHKSVSWYQQVLGQGPQFIFQYYEKEERGRGNFPDRFSARQFPNYSSELNVNALLLGDSALYLCASSLNCYGYTFGSGTRLTVV.